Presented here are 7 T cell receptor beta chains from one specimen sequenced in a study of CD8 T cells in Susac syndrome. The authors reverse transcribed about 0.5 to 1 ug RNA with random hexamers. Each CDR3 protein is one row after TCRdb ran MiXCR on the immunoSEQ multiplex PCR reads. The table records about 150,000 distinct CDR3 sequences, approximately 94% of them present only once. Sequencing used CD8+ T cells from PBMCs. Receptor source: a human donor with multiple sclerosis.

The CDR3 loop is CASSKIQVTVRDRDALYEQYF. Written as DNA, the CDR3 is TGTGCCAGCAGTAAGATACAAGTTACAGTCCGGGACAGGGACGCTCTGTACGAGCAGTACTTC. The rearrangement joins TRBV27 to TRBJ2-7; TRBD1 matches at 9 bases. This CDR3 has 21 amino acids. The germline V gene encodes CDR1 MNHEY and CDR2 SMNVEV (reference sequence). J was trimmed by 4 bases and V by 5 bases; bases with no gene match: 27.

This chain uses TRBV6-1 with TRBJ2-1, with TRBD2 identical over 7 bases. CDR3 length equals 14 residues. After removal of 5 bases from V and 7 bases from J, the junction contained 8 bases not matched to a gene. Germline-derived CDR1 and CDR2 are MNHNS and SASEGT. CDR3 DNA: TGTGCCAGCAGTTCGTCGGGGGGTTGGAATGAGCAGTTCTTC. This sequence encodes CASSSSGGWNEQFF.

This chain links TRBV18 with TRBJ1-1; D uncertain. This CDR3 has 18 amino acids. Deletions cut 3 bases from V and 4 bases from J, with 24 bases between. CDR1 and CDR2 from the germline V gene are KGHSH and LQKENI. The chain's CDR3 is CASSPPFGSGRWGTEAFF. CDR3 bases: TGTGCCAGCTCACCCCCCTTCGGGAGCGGGCGTTGGGGCACTGAAGCTTTCTTT. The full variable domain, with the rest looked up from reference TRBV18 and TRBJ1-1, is NAGVMQNPRHLVRRRGQEARLRCSPMKGHSHVYWYRQLPEEGLKFMVYLQKENIIDESGMPKERFSAEFPKEGPSILRIQQVVRGDSAAYFCASSPPFGSGRWGTEAFFGQGTRLTVV.

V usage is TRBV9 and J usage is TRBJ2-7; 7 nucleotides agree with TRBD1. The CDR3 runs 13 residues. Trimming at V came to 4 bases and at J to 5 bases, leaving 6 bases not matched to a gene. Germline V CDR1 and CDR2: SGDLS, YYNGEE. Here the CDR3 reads CASSPGQGDEQYF. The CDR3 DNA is TGTGCCAGCAGCCCCGGGCAGGGGGACGAGCAGTACTTC.

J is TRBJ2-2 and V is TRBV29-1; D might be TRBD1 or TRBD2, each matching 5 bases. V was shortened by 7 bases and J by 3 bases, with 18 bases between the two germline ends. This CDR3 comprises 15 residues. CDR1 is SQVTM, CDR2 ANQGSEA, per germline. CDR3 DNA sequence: TGCAGCGATGGCGAATGGGGGATCGACACCGGGGAGCTGTTTTTT. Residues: CSDGEWGIDTGELFF.

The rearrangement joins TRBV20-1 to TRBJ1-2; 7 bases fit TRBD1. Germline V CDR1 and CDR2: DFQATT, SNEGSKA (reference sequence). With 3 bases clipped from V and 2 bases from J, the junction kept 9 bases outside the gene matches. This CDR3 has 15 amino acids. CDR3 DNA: TGCAGTGCTAGGGGGACAGTAGGACTAAACTATGGCTACACCTTC. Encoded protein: CSARGTVGLNYGYTF.

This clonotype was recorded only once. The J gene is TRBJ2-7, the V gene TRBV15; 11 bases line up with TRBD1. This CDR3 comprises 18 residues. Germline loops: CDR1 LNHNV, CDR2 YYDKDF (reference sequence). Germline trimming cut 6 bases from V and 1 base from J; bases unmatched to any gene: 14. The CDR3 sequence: CATRTTITDRGQSYEQYF. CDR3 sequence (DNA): TGTGCCACCAGGACGACGATCACGGACAGGGGGCAATCCTACGAGCAGTACTTC.